This is a list of T cell receptor beta chains from one sample in a study of patients and donors after allogeneic stem cell transplantation. A single record per CDR3 protein comes from TCRdb applying MiXCR to the RT-PCR reads. The sample shows approximately 430,000 distinct CDR3 sequences, 16% of them seen only once. The sequenced sample was blood, either unsorted or a sorted T cell fraction (not recorded which). The receptors were sampled from a human donor who was either an allogeneic HSCT recipient or a stem cell or donor lymphocyte infusion donor (not recorded which). It is not recorded whose cells these are; they may come from a transplant donor. Both conserved end residues are part of each CDR3. The D gene is left open where the match is weak. Some rows mark clone size as missing; the rest say once, few, many or name a class of expanded clone.

j_gene	v_gene	d_gene	abundance	CDR3aa	CDR3nt
TRBJ2-3	TRBV7-3	TRBD1	few	CASSTDRGGTDTQYF	TGTGCCAGCAGCACGGACAGGGGGGGCACAGATACGCAGTATTTT
TRBJ1-1	TRBV11-1	NA	NA	CASSLEHGFGSQATEAFF	TGTGCCAGCAGCTTAGAACACGGGTTTGGAAGTCAGGCCACTGAAGCTTTCTTT
TRBJ1-5	TRBV7-2	NA	few	CASTVSGNQPQHF	TGTGCCAGCACCGTGAGTGGCAATCAGCCCCAGCATTTT
TRBJ2-5	TRBV29-1	NA	many	CSVELVTVQETQYF	TGCAGCGTTGAATTGGTGACAGTCCAAGAGACCCAGTACTTC
TRBJ2-3	TRBV20-1	TRBD2	NA	CSARSLAGPTGTQYF	TGCAGTGCTAGGTCTCTAGCGGGGCCTACAGGAACGCAGTATTTT
TRBJ2-5	TRBV6-1	NA	few	CASQAGRSRETQYF	TGTGCCAGCCAGGCGGGGAGGTCGCGGGAGACCCAGTACTTC
TRBJ1-1	TRBV18	NA	few	CASSPPSVGGTEAFF	TGTGCCAGCTCACCACCGAGCGTCGGAGGGACTGAAGCTTTCTTT
TRBJ1-6	TRBV11-2	NA	few	CASREWRQENSPLHF	TGTGCCAGCAGAGAATGGCGGCAGGAAAATTCACCCCTCCACTTT
TRBJ2-3	TRBV6-5	TRBD2	NA	CASSYSGLAGAPTDTQYF	TGTGCCAGCAGTTACTCAGGACTAGCGGGAGCCCCCACAGATACGCAGTATTTT
TRBJ1-1	TRBV10-3	NA	few	CAISESGGRGRTEAFF	TGTGCCATCAGTGAGTCAGGTGGTAGGGGGAGGACTGAAGCTTTCTTT
TRBJ2-1	TRBV3-1	TRBD2	NA	CASSPTGLAGYNEQFF	TGTGCCAGCAGCCCCACGGGACTAGCGGGATATAATGAGCAGTTCTTC
TRBJ1-2	TRBV20-1	TRBD1	NA	CSTRVPGQGAYDGYTF	TGCAGTACTAGAGTGCCGGGACAGGGGGCCTATGATGGCTACACCTTC
TRBJ1-2	TRBV7-3	NA	NA	CASSLGGQAYGYTF	TGTGCCAGCAGCCTCGGGGGGCAGGCTTATGGCTACACCTTC
TRBJ2-7	TRBV4-1	NA	few	CASSQGGSYYEQYF	TGCGCCAGCAGCCAAGGAGGCAGCTACTACGAGCAGTACTTC
TRBJ2-6	TRBV20-1	NA	few	CSARRSSGANVLTF	TGCAGTGCTAGGAGGAGCTCTGGGGCCAACGTCCTGACTTTC
TRBJ1-4	TRBV24-1	TRBD1	few	CATSEGGQATNEKLFF	TGTGCCACCAGTGAGGGGGGACAGGCAACTAATGAAAAACTGTTTTTT
TRBJ2-7	TRBV7-2	NA	NA	CASSSPMPGAGEQYF	TGTGCCAGCAGCTCCCCCATGCCGGGGGCGGGTGAGCAGTACTTC
TRBJ2-1	TRBV14	TRBD2	NA	CASSQVGGTSGTGYNEQFF	TGTGCCAGCAGCCAAGTGGGGGGGACTAGCGGGACGGGCTACAATGAGCAGTTCTTC
TRBJ1-2	TRBV29-1	NA	few	CSVEDARTYYGYTF	TGCAGCGTTGAAGATGCCAGAACCTACTATGGCTACACCTTC
TRBJ2-5	TRBV5-1	TRBD2	NA	CASRLGTSGSETQYF	TGCGCCAGCAGGCTCGGGACTAGCGGGTCCGAGACCCAGTACTTC
TRBJ2-7	TRBV12-3/TRBV12-4	NA	many	CASSLTGGGKLYEQYF	TGTGCCAGCAGTTTAACAGGCGGGGGCAAACTCTACGAGCAGTACTTC
TRBJ1-5	TRBV7-9	NA	NA	CASSLGRTDNQPQHF	TGTGCCAGCAGCTTAGGTCGGACAGACAATCAGCCCCAGCATTTT
TRBJ2-7	TRBV30	NA	few	CAWRRGGWNGEQYF	TGTGCCTGGCGTAGGGGGGGCTGGAACGGCGAGCAGTACTTC
TRBJ2-5	TRBV5-1	NA	NA	CASSLRWETQYF	TGCGCCAGCAGCTTGCGGTGGGAGACCCAGTACTTC
TRBJ2-1	TRBV20-1	TRBD2	NA	CSASGLAGPNEQFF	TGCAGTGCTTCGGGACTAGCGGGGCCGAATGAGCAGTTCTTC
TRBJ2-2	TRBV2	NA	few	CASRQDTGELFF	TGTGCCAGCAGGCAGGACACCGGGGAGCTGTTTTTT
TRBJ2-1	TRBV4-1	NA	NA	CASSQGTNTEQFF	TGCGCCAGCAGCCAAGGGACTAACACTGAGCAGTTCTTC
TRBJ1-1	TRBV12-3/TRBV12-4	NA	NA	CASNLDRNTEAFF	TGTGCCAGCAATCTGGACAGGAACACTGAAGCTTTCTTT
TRBJ2-7	TRBV2	NA	NA	CASSPSLHEQYF	TGTGCCAGCAGCCCATCCCTCCACGAGCAGTACTTC
TRBJ2-5	TRBV7-9	NA	once	CASSWGKGSQETQYF	TGTGCCAGCAGCTGGGGTAAGGGGTCTCAAGAGACCCAGTACTTC
TRBJ2-2	TRBV4-1	TRBD2	few	CASSQDISGGPTTGELFF	TGCGCCAGCAGCCAAGATATTAGCGGGGGACCAACAACCGGGGAGCTGTTTTTT
TRBJ1-2	TRBV20-1	NA	few	CSARVGSGDGYTF	TGCAGTGCTAGAGTAGGTTCTGGGGATGGCTACACCTTC
TRBJ2-2	TRBV14	TRBD2	NA	CASSQEPWGGAANTGELFF	TGTGCCAGCAGCCAAGAACCTTGGGGGGGTGCCGCGAACACCGGGGAGCTGTTTTTT
TRBJ2-2	TRBV19	NA	few	CASRSANTGELFF	TGTGCCAGTAGGTCGGCGAACACCGGGGAGCTGTTTTTT
TRBJ1-4	TRBV11-2	TRBD1	few	CASSPQGGPNEKLFF	TGTGCCAGCAGTCCCCAGGGGGGGCCTAATGAAAAACTGTTTTTT
TRBJ2-1	TRBV4-1	TRBD2	few	CASSQDQTGLAPYNEQFF	TGCGCCAGCAGCCAAGATCAGACGGGACTAGCGCCTTACAATGAGCAGTTCTTC